The 32 T cell receptor beta chains listed next were all sequenced from one sample in a study of blood T cell repertoires in COVID-19. Assay: immunoSEQ multiplex PCR; the TCRdb copy retains only in-frame clones and omits some. The profile shows about 300,000 clones, under 90% of them singletons. Specimen: peripheral blood. All receptors derive from a woman in her 30s with COVID-19, enrolled during active disease.

The V call is TRBV19, the J call TRBJ1-5; a weak D match, TRBD1 (5 bases). This CDR3 contains 13 residues. CDR1 LNHDA and CDR2 SQIVND come from the germline V gene (reference sequence). V shed 5 bases and J shed 1 base, with 6 bases lying between them. The CDR3 protein is CASSGGSNQPQHF. The CDR3 bases are TGTGCCAGTAGTGGGGGGAGCAATCAGCCCCAGCATTTT.

This clone is a singleton in its sample. The V call is TRBV6-2 or TRBV6-3, the J call TRBJ1-2; 8 nucleotides align to TRBD1. V shed 0 bases and J 5 bases; nucleotides not matched to a gene: 8. CDR1 and CDR2 (germline): MNHEY, SVGEGT. This CDR3 has 16 residues. As DNA, the CDR3 is TGTGCCAGCAGTTACTCATCGTCAGGGGGCGGTTATGGCTACACCTTC. Residues: CASSYSSSGGGYGYTF.

This chain connects TRBV20-1 to TRBJ2-3; 8 positions match TRBD1. The length of the CDR3 is 17 residues. CDR1 DFQATT and CDR2 SNEGSKA come from the germline V gene (reference sequence). V lost 3 bases and J lost 0; bases outside the gene matches: 11. Here the CDR3 reads CSASSGQGARSTDTQYF. CDR3 bases: TGCAGTGCTAGTTCCGGCCAGGGGGCGAGAAGCACAGATACGCAGTATTTT.

The V and J genes are TRBV2 and TRBJ2-5; D is possibly TRBD2 (7 bases). The CDR3 totals 15 residues. Germline CDR1 and CDR2: SNHLY and FYNNEI. V was trimmed by 4 bases and J by 5 bases, leaving 17 bases between them. The CDR3, as DNA: TGTGCCAGCAGTGCTTCTGCGGGGAGGGGGGAGACCCAGTACTTC. Translating gives CASSASAGRGETQYF.

The J gene is TRBJ1-1, the V gene TRBV19; tentatively, D is TRBD1 (6 bases). There are 14 residues in the CDR3. Germline-derived CDR1 and CDR2 are LNHDA and SQIVND (reference sequence). Trimming took 6 bases from V and 0 from J, leaving 11 bases between them. This CDR3 reads CASRRGGMNTEAFF. The CDR3 coding sequence is TGTGCCAGTAGGAGGGGGGGAATGAACACTGAAGCTTTCTTT.

The genes are TRBV11-3 and TRBJ2-3; 9 bases are a match to TRBD2. The CDR3 is made up of 13 amino acids. Trimming at V came to 8 bases and at J to 4 bases, leaving 4 bases not matched to a gene. Germline CDR1 and CDR2: SGHNT and YENEEA. DNA of the CDR3: TGTGCCAGCCGGGGCGGGGGGGCAGATACGCAGTATTTT. Amino acid sequence: CASRGGGADTQYF.

V and J are TRBV7-2 and TRBJ1-1, with 9 nucleotides matching TRBD1. Germline-derived CDR1 and CDR2 are SGHTA and FQGNSA. J gave up 0 bases and V 5 bases, and 4 bases lay outside the gene matches. The CDR3 has 15 amino acids. DNA for the CDR3: TGTGCCAGCAGCGAAGACAGGGGGTTGAACACTGAAGCTTTCTTT. Amino acids: CASSEDRGLNTEAFF.

V usage is TRBV4-1 and J usage is TRBJ1-4; 8 nucleotides agree with TRBD1. The length of the CDR3 is 15 residues. The germline CDR1 and CDR2 sequences are MGHRA and YSYEKL. V was pared by 2 bases and J by 7 bases, with 6 bases of the junction left unmatched. The CDR3 spells CASSQSTGDREKLFF. The CDR3 DNA reads TGCGCCAGCAGCCAATCGACAGGGGATCGTGAAAAACTGTTTTTT.

This clone was observed once. The J gene is TRBJ2-1, the V gene TRBV6-5; 7 nucleotides line up with TRBD2. The CDR3 covers 12 residues. Trimming took 8 bases from V and 2 from J; bases not matched to a gene: 0. The germline V gene has CDR1 MNHEY and CDR2 SVGAGI. In nucleotides, the CDR3 is TGTGCCAGCGGGGGGGCCTACAATGAGCAGTTCTTC. Protein: CASGGAYNEQFF.

The chain is built from TRBV6-1 and TRBJ1-2, with D tentatively TRBD1 (6 bases). CDR1 and CDR2 (germline): MNHNS, SASEGT. Trimming cost V 3 bases and J 9 bases, with 20 bases left between them. The CDR3 extends over 15 amino acids. The CDR3 protein is CASSEAGGTPTRYTF. The CDR3 nucleotides read TGTGCCAGCAGTGAGGCGGGGGGGACACCTACCCGCTACACCTTC.

V usage is TRBV5-4 and J usage is TRBJ1-2, with 7 bases aligning to TRBD1. V lost 3 bases, J lost 4 bases, and 0 bases stayed unmatched. This CDR3 spans 12 amino acids. Germline values: CDR1 SGHNT, CDR2 YYREEE (reference sequence). The CDR3: CASSWTGYGYTF. The CDR3 nucleotides are TGTGCCAGCAGCTGGACAGGCTATGGCTACACCTTC.

The V call is TRBV6-4, the J call TRBJ2-1; 7 bases match TRBD2. The CDR3 runs 16 residues. V lost 5 bases, J lost 5 bases, and 12 bases stayed unmatched. Looked up from germline, CDR1 is MRHNA and CDR2 is SNTAGT. CDR3 in DNA: TGTGCCAGCAGTAAAGAACCGGGGGGTGGAAACAATGAGCAGTTCTTC. It encodes CASSKEPGGGNNEQFF.

In its sample, this clone was seen a few times. The chain employs TRBV6-1 and TRBJ1-3; unclear D gene. This CDR3 spans 15 amino acids. The germline CDR1 and CDR2 sequences are MNHNS and SASEGT. V lost 2 bases, J lost 1 base, and 9 bases lay in between. DNA of the CDR3: TGTGCCAGCAGTGAACAGGCAGGTTCTGGAAACACCATATATTTT. The encoded protein is CASSEQAGSGNTIYF.

The chain couples TRBV4-2 to TRBJ2-2, with 9 bases that match TRBD1. Trimming removed 3 bases from V and 6 bases from J; junction bases left unmatched: 2. The CDR3 totals 14 residues. Germline loops: CDR1 LGHNA, CDR2 YNFKEQ. The CDR3 DNA sequence: TGTGCCAGCAGCCATCGACAGGGGGCCGGGGAGCTGTTTTTT. Translation: CASSHRQGAGELFF.

This sequence joins TRBV7-3 and TRBJ2-3; possibly TRBD2 for D (7 bases). Germline V gene lookup returns CDR1 SGHTA and CDR2 FQGTGA. The CDR3 is 18 amino acids. Trimming cost V 1 base and J 2 bases, with 19 bases left between them. The CDR3, as DNA: TGTGCCAGCAGCTTAAAGGCCGGGGGGCTTGCGGCCACAGATACGCAGTATTTT. Translated, it gives CASSLKAGGLAATDTQYF.

Only one count was recorded for this clone. The chain is built from TRBV27 and TRBJ1-1; a weak D match, TRBD1 (6 bases). The CDR3 consists of 14 residues. The germline V and J ends were trimmed by 5 bases and 5 bases, with 15 bases remaining between them. Germline V CDR1 and CDR2: MNHEY, SMNVEV (reference sequence). Written as DNA, the CDR3 is TGTGCCAGCAGTCTGGGAAGGGGGGGGACTGAAGCTTTCTTT. Protein: CASSLGRGGTEAFF.

The rearrangement links TRBV29-1 to TRBJ2-7; 8 positions agree with TRBD1. The CDR3 is made up of 17 amino acids. The germline gives CDR1 SQVTM, CDR2 ANQGSEA. V lost 4 bases to trimming and J lost 2 bases; unmatched junction nucleotides: 16. DNA for the CDR3: TGCAGCGTTGTGGCCCACCGGGACAGGAATTTGGCCTACGAGCAGTACGTC. Protein product: CSVVAHRDRNLAYEQYV.

The chain has TRBV6-5 and TRBJ1-2, with 9 bases identical to TRBD1. Trimming took 1 base from V and 8 from J; bases not matched to a gene: 5. The CDR3 spans 14 residues. Germline V gene sequence: CDR1 MNHEY, CDR2 SVGAGI. The CDR3, as DNA: TGTGCCAGCAGTTACTTCGGACAGGGGAGGGGCTACACCTTC. Amino acids: CASSYFGQGRGYTF.

This chain connects TRBV27 to TRBJ1-5, with D tentatively TRBD1 (5 bases). V gave up 1 base and J gave up 5 bases, with 9 bases separating them. CDR1 is MNHEY, CDR2 SMNVEV, per germline (reference sequence). This CDR3 has 14 amino acids. DNA for the CDR3: TGTGCCAGCAGTTTATGGGCGGGGGATCAGCCCCAGCATTTT. The encoded protein is CASSLWAGDQPQHF.

V usage is TRBV3-1 (or the pseudogene TRBV3-2) and J usage is TRBJ1-2; 9 nucleotides align to TRBD1. The CDR3 spans 14 residues. With V trimmed by 3 bases and J by 6 bases, 5 bases remained unmatched. Germline loops: CDR1 LGHDT, CDR2 YNNKEL (reference sequence). CDR3 loop: CASSHRTGVNGYTF. In DNA, the CDR3 is TGTGCCAGCAGCCACCGGACAGGGGTGAATGGCTACACCTTC.

The chain uses TRBV3-1 (or the pseudogene TRBV3-2) and TRBJ1-1; D not certain. Germline CDR1 and CDR2: LGHDT and YNNKEL (reference sequence). Trimming removed 5 bases from V and 5 bases from J, with 9 bases in between. The CDR3 sequence is 12 residues long. The CDR3 DNA reads TGTGCCAGCAGCTCCGGGGTTACTGAAGCTTTCTTT. Residues: CASSSGVTEAFF.

This clone was recorded a few times. The rearrangement uses TRBV5-1 and TRBJ1-4; D is possibly TRBD1 (6 bases). Trimming shortened V by 0 bases and J by 4 bases, and 10 bases separated the two germline ends. This CDR3 has 15 amino acids. Germline V CDR1 and CDR2: SGHRS, YFSETQ. CDR3 nucleotide sequence: TGCGCCAGCAGCTTGGACGGACAGCGTAATGAAAAACTGTTTTTT. Encoded protein: CASSLDGQRNEKLFF.

With regard to this clone: One end of the junction varies from germline; a read error may be responsible. This chain links TRBV5-1 with TRBJ1-1, with D tentatively TRBD1 (6 bases). This CDR3 has 15 amino acids. Germline CDR1 SGHRS, CDR2 YFSETQ. For the CDR3, the DNA is TGCGCCAGCAGCTCCGGAGATTGGGACACCAATCGGATCCTCTTT. Encoded protein: CASSSGDWDTNRILF.

The V and J genes are TRBV6-6 and TRBJ2-1, with TRBD2 matching over 7 bases. Per the germline V gene, CDR1 is MNHNY and CDR2 is SVGAGI (reference sequence). The CDR3 has 15 residues. With 6 bases clipped from V and 2 bases from J, the junction kept 7 bases outside the gene matches. In DNA, the CDR3 is TGTGCCAGCAGCTTGTTGGCGGGGGCCTACAATGAGCAGTTCTTC. Encoded protein: CASSLLAGAYNEQFF.

The V and J genes are TRBV5-4 and TRBJ1-2; D remains ambiguous. CDR3 length: 12 amino acids. The V end lost 7 bases, the J end lost 4 bases, and 11 bases lay between the germline ends. From germline, CDR1 is SGHNT and CDR2 YYREEE (reference sequence). CDR3 coding DNA: TGTGCCAGCCAAGAGGGAAGCTATGGCTACACCTTC. Translation: CASQEGSYGYTF.

The chain combines TRBV30 with TRBJ2-7; no clear D. CDR1 and CDR2 from the germline V gene are GTSNPN and SVGIG (reference sequence). V was shortened by 0 bases and J by 2 bases, with 8 bases between the two germline ends. The CDR3 consists of 13 residues. CDR3 sequence (DNA): TGTGCCTGGAGTGTATCCAGTACCTACGAGCAGTACTTC. The encoded protein is CAWSVSSTYEQYF. Drawing the rest from reference TRBV30 and TRBJ2-7, the complete variable domain is SQTIHQWPATLVQPVGSPLSLECTVEGTSNPNLYWYRQAAGRGLQLLFYSVGIGQISSEVPQNLSASRPQDRQFILSSKKLLLSDSGFYLCAWSVSSTYEQYFGPGTRLTVT.

The chain is built from TRBV29-1 and TRBJ2-1; 8 bases fit TRBD2. The CDR3 contains 13 residues. V trimming: 2 bases; J trimming: 7 bases; junction bases outside the gene matches: 4. The germline V gene has CDR1 SQVTM and CDR2 ANQGSEA. The CDR3 here is CSVESGGINEQFF. The CDR3 DNA is TGCAGCGTTGAAAGCGGGGGCATAAATGAGCAGTTCTTC.

The V gene is TRBV30, the J gene TRBJ1-6; D not certain. Germline V gene data show CDR1 as GTSNPN and CDR2 as SVGIG (reference sequence). Trimming cost V 1 base and J 0 bases, with 13 bases left between them. CDR3 length: 17 amino acids. In nucleotides, the CDR3 is TGTGCCTGGAGTGAAGGAAAACTAAGCTCCTATAATTCACCCCTCCACTTT. Translating gives CAWSEGKLSSYNSPLHF.

V and J are TRBV6-5 and TRBJ1-2, with 9 bases aligning to TRBD1. The CDR3 is 16 amino acids. The J segment lost 4 bases and the V segment lost 4 bases, leaving 10 bases of the junction unmatched. Per the germline V gene, CDR1 is MNHEY and CDR2 is SVGAGI. The CDR3 spells CASSSGQGRSGYGYTF. CDR3 DNA sequence: TGTGCCAGCAGTTCTGGACAGGGGAGGAGCGGCTATGGCTACACCTTC.

The genes are TRBV11-3 and TRBJ2-3; 9 bases agree with TRBD1. The CDR3 sequence is 14 residues long. Germline CDR1 is SGHNT and CDR2 is YENEEA. The V gene end was trimmed by 5 bases and the J gene end by 5 bases; junction bases not matched to a gene: 5. The CDR3 DNA sequence: TGTGCCAGCAGCCCCGGACAGGGGAGAGATACGCAGTATTTT. Amino acids: CASSPGQGRDTQYF. Full variable domain (rest looked up from reference TRBV11-3 and TRBJ2-3): EAGVVQSPRYKIIEKKQPVAFWCNPISGHNTLYWYLQNLGQGPELLIRYENEEAVDDSQLPKDRFSAERLKGVDSTLKIQPAELGDSAVYLCASSPGQGRDTQYFGPGTRLTVL.

This clone was seen repeatedly, ten times or more. The rearrangement uses TRBV19 and TRBJ1-5; 7 bases match TRBD1. Germline lookup yields CDR1 LNHDA and CDR2 SQIVND (reference sequence). The CDR3 consists of 14 residues. J gave up 5 bases and V 8 bases, and 9 bases lay outside the gene matches. CDR3 region: CASQDRNLYQPQHF. CDR3 nucleotide sequence: TGTGCCAGTCAGGACAGGAACTTATATCAGCCCCAGCATTTT.

J is TRBJ2-4 and V is TRBV2, with TRBD2 matching 7 bases. After removal of 5 bases from V and 7 bases from J, the junction contained 14 bases not matched to a gene. The CDR3 has 16 amino acids. Germline V gene data show CDR1 as SNHLY and CDR2 as FYNNEI. CDR3 loop: CASSPRGGASYNIQYF. The CDR3 DNA is TGTGCCAGCAGTCCCCGGGGAGGGGCGTCTTATAACATTCAGTACTTC.